This entry lists 3 T cell receptor beta chains sequenced from one sample in a study of regulatory T cells in long-lasting Graves disease. CDR3-region Arm-PCR and iRepertoire HTBI primers produced the TCR beta libraries. TCRdb independently ran MiXCR on the multiplex PCR reads; one entry per CDR3 protein. The sample carries around 420,000 distinct CDR3 sequences, 15% recorded once. As for time point: newly diagnosed GD, antithyroid drugs for less than 3 months. The TCR library was made from RNA that had been extracted from PBMCs in TRIzol. This same sample was also part of a study on T cells in Graves' hyperthyroidism and ophthalmopathy.

The sample in question was peripheral blood mononuclear cells (PBMCs), obtained at new diagnosis, from a patient treated with antithyroid drugs. These receptors came from a woman aged 40 to 49 with Graves disease.

This clonotype was counted at least ten times. The CDR3 nucleotides read TGTGCCAGCAGTTTATCCTTTCTGGGTCCTGGTAGCACAGATACGCAGTATTTT. Its translation is CASSLSFLGPGSTDTQYF. J is TRBJ2-3 and V is TRBV27; D is uncertain. The CDR3 is made up of 18 amino acids. The germline gives CDR1 MNHEY, CDR2 SMNVEV (reference sequence). Trimming took 0 bases from V and 0 from J, leaving 16 bases between them.

As for this clonotype: A read error is likely, as this CDR3 ends without the conserved phenylalanine or tryptophan. The gene calls are TRBV6-1 and TRBJ1-2; TRBD1 agrees at 7 bases. Trimming cost V 6 bases and J 7 bases; bases outside gene matches: 8. Germline CDR1 reads MNHNS; CDR2 reads SASEGT. The CDR3 spans 13 residues. For the CDR3, the DNA is TGTGCCAGCAGGGGACAGCTCGTGGGTGGCTACACCTCC. It codes for CASRGQLVGGYTS.

There are many counts of this clonotype. The chain uses TRBV2 and TRBJ2-1; 10 positions match TRBD2. This CDR3 contains 15 residues. CDR1 and CDR2 (germline): SNHLY, FYNNEI. Trimming cost V 9 bases and J 7 bases; bases outside gene matches: 12. CDR3 bases: TGTGCCAGTCGGGGTTCTAGCGGGAGTTTTAATGAGCAGTTCTTC. Its translation: CASRGSSGSFNEQFF.